The 23 T cell receptor beta chains given below trace back to one sample, sequenced in a study of cytomegalovirus exposure and HLA in healthy donors. In the PCR, 60 Vbeta and 13 Jbeta primers were used. Using immunoSEQ multiplex PCR, the repertoire was profiled, and TCRdb retains in-frame clones only, with some absent. The sample holds some 110,000 clones; 82% are singletons and the top ten take more than 20%. Sequencing was done on a sample of PBMCs. Receptors originate from a young man in good health and CMV-seropositive.

The chain joins TRBV2 to TRBJ1-1, with D uncertain. Germline CDR1 is SNHLY and CDR2 is FYNNEI. V lost 7 bases, J lost 7 bases, and 10 bases lay in between. This CDR3 comprises 11 residues. The CDR3 DNA is TGTGCCAGCAAGATTGGGCTTGAAGCTTTCTTT. Residues: CASKIGLEAFF.

This chain links TRBV5-1 with TRBJ2-7; TRBD1 might be the D (6 bases). Germline CDR1 and CDR2: SGHRS and YFSETQ. Trimming removed 3 bases at V and 3 bases at J, with 16 bases between. There are 15 residues in the CDR3. The CDR3 sequence is CASSSNPGQIYEQYV. Here the CDR3 DNA reads TGCGCCAGCAGCTCAAACCCGGGACAAATCTACGAGCAGTACGTC.

The genes are TRBV7-2 and TRBJ2-5; 9 bases match TRBD1. V lost 5 bases to trimming and J lost 4 bases; unmatched junction nucleotides: 11. There are 16 residues in the CDR3. Germline CDR1 is SGHTA and CDR2 is FQGNSA. The DNA for the CDR3 is TGTGCCAGCAGCCCCCTGGGACAGGGCAAGGCAGAGACCCAGTACTTC. This sequence encodes CASSPLGQGKAETQYF.

The V gene is TRBV4-2, the J gene TRBJ2-1; 7 bases line up with TRBD1. V lost 3 bases, J lost 5 bases, and 4 bases stayed unmatched. Germline V gene lookup returns CDR1 LGHNA and CDR2 YNFKEQ. This CDR3 has 14 amino acids. CDR3 bases: TGTGCCAGCAGCCAGGGACAGAGAAACAATGAGCAGTTCTTC. Translated: CASSQGQRNNEQFF.

This chain uses TRBV5-1 with TRBJ2-3, with TRBD1 as a possible D gene (5 bases). V lost 1 base and J lost 2, with 17 bases in between. Germline lookup yields CDR1 SGHRS and CDR2 YFSETQ. The CDR3 runs 17 residues. CDR3 region: CASSLPPTAQITDTQYF. DNA for the CDR3: TGCGCCAGCAGCTTGCCCCCGACAGCCCAGATCACAGATACGCAGTATTTT.

The chain is built from TRBV5-4 and TRBJ1-2; possible D gene TRBD1, 6 bases. The CDR3 sequence is 15 residues long. Germline values: CDR1 SGHNT, CDR2 YYREEE (reference sequence). V lost 2 bases and J lost 0, with 11 bases in between. CDR3 protein: CASSFGQSANYGYTF. The CDR3 nucleotides are TGTGCCAGCAGCTTCGGACAGTCGGCTAACTATGGCTACACCTTC.

This clone was found once. V gene TRBV9 combines with J gene TRBJ2-7; D possibly corresponds to TRBD2 (6 bases). The CDR3 sequence is 15 residues long. The germline CDR1 and CDR2 sequences are SGDLS and YYNGEE. The V and J ends lost 2 bases and 6 bases respectively, with 18 bases between them. CDR3 nucleotides: TGTGCCAGCAGCGTCCAACCCTCCCCTAGCGTCGAGCAGTACTTC. Translation gives CASSVQPSPSVEQYF.

The chain links TRBV5-4 to TRBJ2-5; 8 nucleotides match TRBD1. The trim removed 4 bases at V and 4 bases at J, leaving 6 bases unmatched. CDR1 and CDR2 (germline): SGHNT, YYREEE (reference sequence). This CDR3 comprises 14 residues. The CDR3, as DNA: TGTGCCAGCAGCACACAGGGGGTAGTAGAGACCCAGTACTTC. Encoded protein: CASSTQGVVETQYF.

V gene TRBV19 combines with J gene TRBJ2-3; 9 positions agree with TRBD1. The germline CDR1 and CDR2 sequences are LNHDA and SQIVND (reference sequence). V dropped 5 bases and J dropped 3; count of bases not matched to a gene: 6. The CDR3 consists of 15 residues. CDR3 protein: CASSPGQGRTDTQYF. The CDR3 DNA follows: TGTGCCAGTAGTCCCGGACAGGGGCGGACAGATACGCAGTATTTT.

This rearrangement joins TRBV30 to TRBJ2-1, with 9 bases fitting TRBD2. CDR1 and CDR2 (germline): GTSNPN, SVGIG (reference sequence). The CDR3 sequence is 14 residues long. The V gene end was trimmed by 3 bases and the J gene end by 4 bases; junction bases not matched to a gene: 4. The CDR3 bases are TGTGCCTGGAGGGGACTAGCCCAGTACAATGAGCAGTTCTTC. It yields the protein CAWRGLAQYNEQFF.

The chain uses TRBV7-8 and TRBJ2-1; possible D gene TRBD2, 5 bases. The CDR3 loop spans 15 amino acids. CDR1 SGHVS and CDR2 FQNEAQ come from the germline V gene. The V gene lost 2 bases and the J gene lost 2 bases, with 10 bases spanning the gap. CDR3 bases: TGTGCCAGCAGCTTACGCGGGCCCACCTACAATGAGCAGTTCTTC. Amino acid sequence: CASSLRGPTYNEQFF.

This clone appeared a few times. The rearrangement links TRBV7-9 to TRBJ2-3; TRBD2 matches 9 bases. V lost 3 bases and J lost 0; bases outside the gene matches: 4. The CDR3 is 16 amino acids. Germline CDR1 and CDR2: SEHNR and FQNEAQ (reference sequence). The CDR3 region is CASSFSGSLSTDTQYF. CDR3 nucleotides: TGTGCCAGCAGCTTTAGCGGGAGCCTCAGCACAGATACGCAGTATTTT.

This clone occurred once. The chain carries TRBV19 and TRBJ2-3; 10 bases match TRBD2. This CDR3 has 16 amino acids. The germline CDR1 and CDR2 sequences are LNHDA and SQIVND (reference sequence). V trimming: 1 base; J trimming: 2 bases; junction bases outside the gene matches: 3. CDR3 in DNA: TGTGCCAGTAGTATAGGCCTAGCGGGGGCCACAGATACGCAGTATTTT. Translated, it gives CASSIGLAGATDTQYF.

The chain combines TRBV13 with TRBJ2-7; TRBD1 matches 8 bases. From germline, CDR1 is PRHDT and CDR2 FYEKMQ (reference sequence). Trimming took 5 bases from V and 2 from J; bases not matched to a gene: 5. The CDR3 extends over 14 amino acids. CDR3 DNA: TGTGCCAGCAGCACTCGGACAGGGACCTACGAGCAGTACTTC. It codes for CASSTRTGTYEQYF.

This clone has just one count. The CDR3, as DNA: TGCGCCAGCAGGACTAGCGGGAGGGTCACAGATACGCAGTATTTT. Translated, it gives CASRTSGRVTDTQYF. The V call is TRBV5-1, the J call TRBJ2-3; 14 bases are a match to TRBD2. With V trimmed by 5 bases and J by 2 bases, 1 base remained unmatched. Germline lookup yields CDR1 SGHRS and CDR2 YFSETQ. CDR3 size: 15 residues.

The chain employs TRBV6-5 and TRBJ1-1; TRBD1 is a possible D gene (6 bases). Germline V gene lookup returns CDR1 MNHEY and CDR2 SVGAGI. The CDR3 contains 16 residues. Trimming removed 3 bases at V and 0 bases at J, with 14 bases between. The CDR3 loop is CASSYPHGQMNTEAFF. DNA of the CDR3: TGTGCCAGCAGTTATCCCCACGGACAGATGAACACTGAAGCTTTCTTT.

The rearrangement links TRBV7-8 to TRBJ1-5; no firm D call. Germline V gives CDR1 SGHVS, CDR2 FQNEAQ. The V end was cut by 0 bases, the J end by 0 bases, with 18 bases between. CDR3 length equals 19 residues. CDR3 DNA sequence: TGTGCCAGCAGCTTAGCGCTAACAGCCGGGAGCAGTAGCAATCAGCCCCAGCATTTT. It is translated as CASSLALTAGSSSNQPQHF.

This clone has just one count. The chain links TRBV9 to TRBJ1-2; possible D gene TRBD1, 6 bases. V lost 0 bases, J lost 7 bases, and 7 bases lay in between. Germline CDR1 reads SGDLS; CDR2 reads YYNGEE. The CDR3 contains 12 residues. CDR3 sequence reads: CASSVEQGGYTF. The CDR3 bases are TGTGCCAGCAGCGTAGAACAGGGTGGCTACACCTTC.

The J gene is TRBJ2-5, the V gene TRBV18; D is perhaps TRBD1 (7 bases). Trimming pared 3 bases from V and 4 bases from J, leaving 18 bases between. Germline V gives CDR1 KGHSH, CDR2 LQKENI. The CDR3 length is 16 residues. CDR3: CASSPNRGYGGETQYF. CDR3 coding DNA: TGTGCCAGCTCACCCAACAGGGGCTACGGGGGAGAGACCCAGTACTTC.

The gene calls are TRBV4-1 and TRBJ2-1, with 8 positions matching TRBD1. CDR3 size: 17 residues. The germline V gene encodes CDR1 MGHRA and CDR2 YSYEKL. V shed 0 bases, J shed 6 bases, and the junction held 10 bases outside the gene matches. The CDR3 sequence: CASSQEHPGGQSNEQFF. The CDR3 region has the DNA TGCGCCAGCAGCCAAGAGCACCCAGGGGGCCAATCCAATGAGCAGTTCTTC.

This clone has a handful of counts. This chain links TRBV30 with TRBJ1-5, with TRBD1 matching 7 bases. The CDR3 extends over 14 amino acids. The germline CDR1 and CDR2 sequences are GTSNPN and SVGIG (reference sequence). Losses at the gene ends were 2 bases for V and 7 bases for J; bases not matched to a gene: 8. CDR3 amino acids: CAWSTGAGDQPQHF. The DNA for the CDR3 is TGTGCCTGGAGTACAGGGGCCGGAGACCAGCCCCAGCATTTT.

The rearrangement joins TRBV29-1 to TRBJ2-5; D may be TRBD2 (6 bases). V lost 7 bases and J 2 bases, leaving 17 bases between the germline ends. This CDR3 has 14 residues. Per the germline V gene, CDR1 is SQVTM and CDR2 is ANQGSEA. The CDR3 bases are TGCAGCGGTGGAGGGTGGGTGGATCAAGAGACCCAGTACTTC. Its translation: CSGGGWVDQETQYF.

The rearrangement links TRBV11-2 to TRBJ2-5; no firm D call. The germline CDR1 and CDR2 sequences are SGHAT and FQNNGV. This CDR3 has 13 residues. V shed 4 bases and J shed 5 bases, with 11 bases lying between them. The CDR3 is CASSSRPPETQYF. The CDR3 DNA reads TGTGCCAGCAGCTCTCGTCCCCCCGAGACCCAGTACTTC.